Listed here are 14 T cell receptor beta chains from one sample, sequenced in a study of PD-L1 blockade in urothelial cancer. The assay was immunoSEQ multiplex PCR, and TCRdb's table has in-frame clones only and misses some. The table shows about 52,000 clones, with roughly 80% occurring only once. The specimen was PBMCs, collected around atezolizumab (anti-PD-L1) treatment. These receptors were taken from a man in his 70s with urothelial cancer.

The chain uses TRBV5-6 and TRBJ2-2; 7 bases align to TRBD1. Germline V gene sequence: CDR1 SGHDT, CDR2 YYEEEE. The V and J ends lost 2 bases and 8 bases, in that order; junction bases with no gene match: 12. CDR3 length: 16 amino acids. CDR3 DNA: TGTGCCAGCAGCTTTATAACTACCAGGGGGTCGGGGGAGCTGTTTTTT. Its protein is CASSFITTRGSGELFF.

V usage is TRBV5-6 and J usage is TRBJ2-5, with TRBD2 as a possible D gene (6 bases). Trimming removed 1 base at V and 4 bases at J, with 11 bases between. CDR1 and CDR2 from the germline V gene are SGHDT and YYEEEE. CDR3 size: 14 residues. The CDR3 coding sequence is TGTGCCAGCAGCTTGTGGAGGGGCGGAGAGACCCAGTACTTC. As protein: CASSLWRGGETQYF.

The V gene is TRBV7-2, the J gene TRBJ2-3; D is uncertain. Germline assignment: CDR1 SGHTA and CDR2 FQGNSA. This CDR3 has 14 amino acids. V was pared by 5 bases and J by 3 bases, with 12 bases between. CDR3 DNA sequence: TGTGCCAGCAGCACTTCGACTTGGACAGATACGCAGTATTTT. This encodes CASSTSTWTDTQYF.

The V and J genes are TRBV19 and TRBJ2-1, with TRBD2 identical over 15 bases. Trimming took 2 bases from V and 9 from J; bases not matched to a gene: 11. Germline V gene sequence: CDR1 LNHDA, CDR2 SQIVND (reference sequence). The CDR3 spans 18 residues. The CDR3 protein is CASSIRGLAGGRRLEQFF. In DNA, the CDR3 is TGTGCCAGTAGTATAAGAGGACTAGCGGGGGGGCGCCGTCTTGAGCAGTTCTTC.

This chain joins TRBV18 and TRBJ1-2; D not resolved. This CDR3 spans 14 amino acids. Germline CDR1 is KGHSH and CDR2 is LQKENI. V was trimmed by 3 bases and J by 6 bases, leaving 14 bases between them. The CDR3 DNA follows: TGTGCCAGCTCACCGGTCTCGAGAACTGATGGCTACACCTTC. Its translation is CASSPVSRTDGYTF.

The chain couples TRBV5-6 to TRBJ2-3; 8 nucleotides agree with TRBD2. V shed 0 bases, J shed 5 bases, and the junction held 2 bases outside the gene matches. This CDR3 is built from 14 residues. The germline V gene has CDR1 SGHDT and CDR2 YYEEEE. CDR3 in amino acids: CASSLVGRGDTQYF. CDR3 in DNA: TGTGCCAGCAGCTTGGTCGGGAGGGGAGATACGCAGTATTTT.

The rearrangement links TRBV5-1 to TRBJ2-5, with 7 nucleotides matching TRBD1. This CDR3 is 14 amino acids long. CDR1 SGHRS and CDR2 YFSETQ come from the germline V gene. Losses at the gene ends were 4 bases for V and 2 bases for J; bases not matched to a gene: 5. The CDR3 reads CASSPGGQQETQYF. The CDR3 bases are TGCGCCAGCAGCCCTGGGGGACAGCAAGAGACCCAGTACTTC.

The CDR3 protein is CASSSRVEWTSNTEAFF. The CDR3 DNA follows: TGTGCCAGCAGCTCCCGGGTCGAGTGGACTTCGAACACTGAAGCTTTCTTT. The chain is built from TRBV7-9 and TRBJ1-1; D ambiguous. With 4 bases removed from V and 1 base from J, the gap between germline ends came to 19 bases. Looked up from germline, CDR1 is SEHNR and CDR2 is FQNEAQ (reference sequence). CDR3 length: 17 residues. The full variable domain, rest sourced from reference TRBV7-9 and TRBJ1-1, is DTGVSQNPRHKITKRGQNVTFRCDPISEHNRLYWYRQTLGQGPEFLTYFQNEAQLEKSRLLSDRFSAERPKGSFSTLEIQRTEQGDSAMYLCASSSRVEWTSNTEAFFGQGTRLTVV.

This clone came up a few times. The chain joins TRBV6-5 to TRBJ2-7, with TRBD1 matching 12 bases. Unmatched junction bases numbered 9, after V lost 5 bases and J lost 7 bases. This CDR3 spans 15 amino acids. Germline CDR1 and CDR2: MNHEY and SVGAGI. CDR3 residues: CASSKWGQGAGEQYF. CDR3 bases: TGTGCCAGCAGTAAATGGGGACAGGGGGCTGGAGAGCAGTACTTC.

The chain recombines TRBV7-2 with TRBJ2-6; D not resolved. The V end was cut by 1 base, the J end by 0 bases, with 7 bases between. CDR3 length: 16 residues. CDR1 is SGHTA and CDR2 is FQGNSA in the germline V gene. The CDR3 here is CASSLGHSSGANVLTF. CDR3 in DNA: TGTGCCAGCAGCTTAGGCCACAGCTCTGGGGCCAACGTCCTGACTTTC.

The V and J genes are TRBV14 and TRBJ1-4; 9 bases are a match to TRBD1. V shed 4 bases, J shed 8 bases, and the junction held 11 bases outside the gene matches. CDR3 length: 16 amino acids. CDR1 is SGHDN and CDR2 is FVKESK in the germline V gene. This chain's CDR3 is CASSPLRDRAEEKLFF. CDR3 nucleotides: TGTGCCAGCAGCCCCCTCCGGGACAGGGCTGAAGAAAAACTGTTTTTT.

The chain joins TRBV13 to TRBJ2-7; the match to TRBD1 covers 7 bases. Germline CDR1 PRHDT, CDR2 FYEKMQ (reference sequence). V trimming: 4 bases; J trimming: 4 bases; junction bases outside the gene matches: 4. The CDR3 contains 13 residues. The chain's CDR3 is CASSSNRGYEQYF. The CDR3 DNA sequence: TGTGCCAGCAGCTCCAACAGGGGTTACGAGCAGTACTTC.

This clone was detected once. The V and J genes are TRBV28 and TRBJ2-7, with D possibly being TRBD1 (6 bases). CDR1 MDHEN and CDR2 SYDVKM come from the germline V gene. The CDR3 has 14 residues. The V gene lost 2 bases and the J gene lost 6 bases, with 14 bases spanning the gap. The CDR3 DNA reads TGTGCCAGCAGTTTAGATTACAGGGCCCGCGAGCAGTACTTC. As protein: CASSLDYRAREQYF.

The chain uses TRBV7-8 and TRBJ2-1, with D perhaps matching TRBD2 (6 bases). Trimming took 1 base from V and 9 from J, leaving 13 bases between them. Germline V gene sequence: CDR1 SGHVS, CDR2 FQNEAQ. CDR3 length equals 14 residues. CDR3 in DNA: TGTGCCAGCAGCTTAGTAGTAACGCGGGGTGAGCAGTTCTTC. Encoded protein: CASSLVVTRGEQFF.